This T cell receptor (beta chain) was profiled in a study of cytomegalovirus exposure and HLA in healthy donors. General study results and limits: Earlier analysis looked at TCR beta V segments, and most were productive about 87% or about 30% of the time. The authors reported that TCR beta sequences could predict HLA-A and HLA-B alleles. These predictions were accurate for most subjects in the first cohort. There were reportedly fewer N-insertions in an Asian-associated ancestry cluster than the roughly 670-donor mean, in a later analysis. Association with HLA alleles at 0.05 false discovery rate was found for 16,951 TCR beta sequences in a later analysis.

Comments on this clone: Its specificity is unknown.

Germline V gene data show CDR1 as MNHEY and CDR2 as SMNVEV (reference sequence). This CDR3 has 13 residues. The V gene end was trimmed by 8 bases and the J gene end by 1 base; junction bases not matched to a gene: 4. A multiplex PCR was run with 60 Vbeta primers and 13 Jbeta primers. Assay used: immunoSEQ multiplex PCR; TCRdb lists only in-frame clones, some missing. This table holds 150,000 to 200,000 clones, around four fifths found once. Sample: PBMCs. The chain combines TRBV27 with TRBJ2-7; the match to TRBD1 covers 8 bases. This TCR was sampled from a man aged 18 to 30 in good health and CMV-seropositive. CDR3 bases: TGTGCCAGCCGAAACAGGGGGTCCTACGAGCAGTACTTC. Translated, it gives CASRNRGSYEQYF.